This T cell receptor beta chain was captured in a study of blood T cell repertoires in COVID-19. The CDR3 is 14 amino acids. Germline values: CDR1 MNHEY, CDR2 SMNVEV (reference sequence). Deletions cut 3 bases from V and 5 bases from J, with 13 bases between. In the original analysis: Amplification from reference gene primers served as the basis for estimated nucleated cell counts. Repertoires were generated with immunoSEQ multiplex PCR, while TCRdb's copy carries only in-frame clones and drops some. V and J calls plus clone size are reproduced from that table; the DNA served to infer D and trimming. Of roughly 190,000 clones listed, roughly 80% are singletons.

The specimen was peripheral blood. The TCR was taken from a woman between 40 and 50 years old with acute or convalescent COVID-19. The V call is TRBV27, the J call TRBJ1-2; D is ambiguous. The CDR3 sequence is CASSFGRTAYGYTF. CDR3 bases: TGTGCCAGCAGTTTTGGGAGGACGGCTTATGGCTACACCTTC.